The sample holds many counts of the clone carrying this T cell receptor (beta chain). This entry belongs to a study of low-dose radiotherapy and immunotherapy resistance in tumors. Whole-study context: A dose of 0.5 Gy per fraction was delivered to Cohort 1 every 2 weeks, for a total of 6.5 Gy. Cohort 2 patients were irradiated with 1 Gy every two weeks, reaching 13 Gy over 26 weeks. Given every two weeks, intravenous cyclophosphamide 200 mg/m2 preceded radiation and immunotherapy by one day.

V was trimmed by 4 bases and J by 5 bases, leaving 18 bases between them. The CDR3 sequence is 15 residues long. Germline CDR1 is MNHEY and CDR2 is SVGEGT. The time point here: before trial treatment. Donors were administered nivolumab, ipilimumab, aspirin and low-dose cyclophosphamide, together with low-dose radiotherapy. TRAV- and TRBV-specific primers were used for first-strand cDNA, which covered alpha and beta chains. TCR amplification involved 20 PCR cycles with a constant-region primer and V-primer adapter. TCRdb processed the reads anew with MiXCR; each CDR3 protein has one entry. This table has tens of thousands of distinct CDR3 sequences, 31% appearing once.

The rearrangement links TRBV6-2 or TRBV6-3 to TRBJ2-7; maybe TRBD2 (6 bases). This receptor was obtained from a male donor with gallbladder cancer. Source: PBMCs, taken before treatment. The CDR3 nucleotides read TGTGCCAGCAGTTTTCGGGGGTTGTTGGAGAACGAGCAGTACTTC. Its translation: CASSFRGLLENEQYF.